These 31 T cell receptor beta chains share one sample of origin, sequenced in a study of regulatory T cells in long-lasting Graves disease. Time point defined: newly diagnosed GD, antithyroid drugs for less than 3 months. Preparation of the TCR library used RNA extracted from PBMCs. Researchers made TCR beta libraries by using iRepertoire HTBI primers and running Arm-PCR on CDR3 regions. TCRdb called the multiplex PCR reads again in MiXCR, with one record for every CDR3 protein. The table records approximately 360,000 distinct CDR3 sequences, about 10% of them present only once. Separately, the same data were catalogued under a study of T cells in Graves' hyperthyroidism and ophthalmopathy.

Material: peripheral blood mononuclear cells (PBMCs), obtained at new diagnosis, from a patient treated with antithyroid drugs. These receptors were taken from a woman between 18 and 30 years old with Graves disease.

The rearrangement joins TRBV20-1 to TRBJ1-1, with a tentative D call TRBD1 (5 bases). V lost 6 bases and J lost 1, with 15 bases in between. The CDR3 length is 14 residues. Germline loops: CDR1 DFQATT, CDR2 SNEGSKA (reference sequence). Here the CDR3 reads CSAPPWTPNTEAFF. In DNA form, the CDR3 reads TGCAGTGCCCCCCCCTGGACACCGAACACTGAAGCTTTCTTT.

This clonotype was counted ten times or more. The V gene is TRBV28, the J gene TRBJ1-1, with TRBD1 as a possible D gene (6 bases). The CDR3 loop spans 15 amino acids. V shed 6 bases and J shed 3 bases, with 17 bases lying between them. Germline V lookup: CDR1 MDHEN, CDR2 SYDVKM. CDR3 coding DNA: TGTGCCAGCAGACTAGGGGGGGGGGGGGACACTGAAGCTTTCTTT. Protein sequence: CASRLGGGGDTEAFF.

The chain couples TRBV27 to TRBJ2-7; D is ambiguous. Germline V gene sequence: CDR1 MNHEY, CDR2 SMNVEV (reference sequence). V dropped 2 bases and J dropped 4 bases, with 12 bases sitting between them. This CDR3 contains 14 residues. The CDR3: CASSLGPWRYEQYF. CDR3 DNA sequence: TGTGCCAGCAGTTTAGGCCCCTGGCGGTACGAGCAGTACTTC.

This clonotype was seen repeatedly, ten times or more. Here the CDR3 DNA reads TGTGCCAGCAGTTACGGGACAGCAAACGAGCAGTACTTC. Encoded protein: CASSYGTANEQYF. The rearrangement joins TRBV6-5 to TRBJ2-7; 7 nucleotides align to TRBD1. The CDR3 spans 13 residues. Trimming removed 2 bases from V and 5 bases from J; junction bases left unmatched: 3. The germline CDR1 and CDR2 sequences are MNHEY and SVGAGI.

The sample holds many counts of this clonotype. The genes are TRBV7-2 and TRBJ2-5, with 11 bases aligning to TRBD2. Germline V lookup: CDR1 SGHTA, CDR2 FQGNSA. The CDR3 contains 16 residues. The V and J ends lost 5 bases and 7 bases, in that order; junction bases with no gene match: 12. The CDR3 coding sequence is TGTGCCAGCAGCCCGGCGGGACTAGCGGTCTCGATGACCCAGTACTTC. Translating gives CASSPAGLAVSMTQYF.

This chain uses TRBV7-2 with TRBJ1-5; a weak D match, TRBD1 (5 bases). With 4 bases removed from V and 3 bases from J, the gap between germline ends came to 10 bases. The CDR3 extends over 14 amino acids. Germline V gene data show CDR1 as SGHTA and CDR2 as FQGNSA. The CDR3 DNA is TGTGCCAGCAGCTCAGGGCTTAACAATCAGCCCCAGCATTTT. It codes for CASSSGLNNQPQHF.

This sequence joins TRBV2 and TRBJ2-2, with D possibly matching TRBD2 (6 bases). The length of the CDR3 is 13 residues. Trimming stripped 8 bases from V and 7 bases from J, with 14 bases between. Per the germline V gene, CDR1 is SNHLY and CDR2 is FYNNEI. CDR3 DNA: TGTGCCAGCGCGGGGTTTGGGGGCGGGGAGCTGTTTTTT. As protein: CASAGFGGGELFF.

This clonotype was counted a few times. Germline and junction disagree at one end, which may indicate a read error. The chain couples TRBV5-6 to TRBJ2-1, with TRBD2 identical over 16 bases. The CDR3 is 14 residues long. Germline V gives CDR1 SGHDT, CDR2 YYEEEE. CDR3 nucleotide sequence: TGTGCCAGCAGCTCCGGGACTAGCGGGGGGGGAAGGGGGTTC. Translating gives CASSSGTSGGGRGF.

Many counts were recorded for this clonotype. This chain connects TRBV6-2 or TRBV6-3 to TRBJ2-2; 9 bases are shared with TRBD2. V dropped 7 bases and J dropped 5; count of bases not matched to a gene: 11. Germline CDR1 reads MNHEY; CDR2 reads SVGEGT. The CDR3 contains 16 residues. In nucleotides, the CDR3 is TGTGCCAGCAACCTAGGGCGCCTAGCGGGAACCGGGGAGCTGTTTTTT. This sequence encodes CASNLGRLAGTGELFF.

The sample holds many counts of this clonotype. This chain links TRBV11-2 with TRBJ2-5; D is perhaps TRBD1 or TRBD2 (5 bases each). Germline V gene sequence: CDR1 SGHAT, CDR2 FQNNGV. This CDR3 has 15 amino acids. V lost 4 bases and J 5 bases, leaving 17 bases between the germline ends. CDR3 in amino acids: CASSSLPGSWETQYF. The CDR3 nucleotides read TGTGCCAGCAGCTCACTACCAGGGAGTTGGGAGACCCAGTACTTC.

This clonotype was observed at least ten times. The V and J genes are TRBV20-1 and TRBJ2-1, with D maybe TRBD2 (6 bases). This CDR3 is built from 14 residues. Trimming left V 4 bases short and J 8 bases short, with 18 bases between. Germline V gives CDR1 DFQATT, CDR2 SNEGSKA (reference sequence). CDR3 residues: CSATEEGIWYEQFF. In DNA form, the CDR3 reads TGCAGTGCTACAGAGGAGGGGATATGGTATGAGCAGTTCTTC.

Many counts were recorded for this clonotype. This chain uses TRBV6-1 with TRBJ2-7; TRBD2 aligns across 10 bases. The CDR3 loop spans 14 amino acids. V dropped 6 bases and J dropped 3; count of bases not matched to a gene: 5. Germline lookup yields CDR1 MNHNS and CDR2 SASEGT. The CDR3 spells CASSNSGRLYEQYF. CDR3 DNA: TGTGCCAGCAGCAATAGCGGGAGGCTCTACGAGCAGTACTTC.

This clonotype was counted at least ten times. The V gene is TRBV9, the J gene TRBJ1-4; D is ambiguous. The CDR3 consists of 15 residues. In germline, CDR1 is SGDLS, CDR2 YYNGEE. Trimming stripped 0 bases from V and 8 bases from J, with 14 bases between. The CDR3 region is CASSVGGLAPEKLFF. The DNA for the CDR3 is TGTGCCAGCAGCGTAGGAGGGCTCGCCCCGGAAAAACTGTTTTTT.

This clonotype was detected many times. The CDR3 DNA sequence: TGTGCCAGCAGCTCTTGGTCCGGCTCTGGAAACACCATATATTTT. This gives the protein CASSSWSGSGNTIYF. The chain carries TRBV7-2 and TRBJ1-3; D not resolved. This CDR3 comprises 15 residues. The V gene lost 4 bases and the J gene lost 0 bases, with 10 bases spanning the gap. The germline V gene encodes CDR1 SGHTA and CDR2 FQGNSA.

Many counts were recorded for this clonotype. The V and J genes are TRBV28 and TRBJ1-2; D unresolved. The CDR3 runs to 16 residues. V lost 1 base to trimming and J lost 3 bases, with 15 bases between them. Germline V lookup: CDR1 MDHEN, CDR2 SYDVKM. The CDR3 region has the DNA TGTGCCAGCAGTTTATTGGGCCCCGGAGGTTACTATGGCTACACCTTC. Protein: CASSLLGPGGYYGYTF.

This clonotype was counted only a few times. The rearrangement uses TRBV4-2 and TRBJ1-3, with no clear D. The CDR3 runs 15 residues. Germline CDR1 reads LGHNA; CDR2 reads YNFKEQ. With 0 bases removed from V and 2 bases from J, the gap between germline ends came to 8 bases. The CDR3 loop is CASSQDEEPGNTIYF. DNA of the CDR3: TGTGCCAGCAGCCAAGATGAGGAACCTGGAAACACCATATATTTT.

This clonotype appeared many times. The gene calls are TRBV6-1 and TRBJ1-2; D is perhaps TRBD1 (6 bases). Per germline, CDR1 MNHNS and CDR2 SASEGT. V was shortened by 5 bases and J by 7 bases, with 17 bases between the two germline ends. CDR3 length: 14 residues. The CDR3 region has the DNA TGTGCCAGCAGTCTATGGGCCAAGGGGGGTGGCTACACCTTC. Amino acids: CASSLWAKGGGYTF.

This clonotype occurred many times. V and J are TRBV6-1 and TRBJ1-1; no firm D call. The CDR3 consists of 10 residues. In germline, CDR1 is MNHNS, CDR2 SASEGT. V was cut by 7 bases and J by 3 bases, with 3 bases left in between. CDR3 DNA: TGTGCCAGCACCCACACTGAAGCTTTCTTT. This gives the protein CASTHTEAFF.

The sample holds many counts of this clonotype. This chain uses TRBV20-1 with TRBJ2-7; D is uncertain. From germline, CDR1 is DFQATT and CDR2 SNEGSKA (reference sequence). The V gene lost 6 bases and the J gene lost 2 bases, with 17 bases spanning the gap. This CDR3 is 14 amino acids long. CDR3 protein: CSAGPTEATYEQYV. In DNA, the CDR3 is TGCAGTGCAGGACCCACTGAGGCAACCTACGAGCAGTACGTC.

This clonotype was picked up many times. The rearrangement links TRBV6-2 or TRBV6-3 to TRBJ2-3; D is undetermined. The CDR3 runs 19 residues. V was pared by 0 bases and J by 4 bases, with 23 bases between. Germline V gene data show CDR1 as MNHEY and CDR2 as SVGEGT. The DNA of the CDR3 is TGTGCCAGCAGTTACTCGCCACGTACTCGACCCACGGCCGCAGATACGCAGTATTTT. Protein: CASSYSPRTRPTAADTQYF.

The CDR3: CAGGDRDSRDTEAFF. The CDR3 nucleotides read TGTGCCGGGGGGGACAGGGATAGCAGGGACACTGAAGCTTTCTTT. This chain joins TRBV7-9 and TRBJ1-1; TRBD1 agrees at 9 bases. The CDR3 runs to 15 residues. Trimming cost V 11 bases and J 3 bases; bases outside gene matches: 13. In germline, CDR1 is SEHNR, CDR2 FQNEAQ (reference sequence).

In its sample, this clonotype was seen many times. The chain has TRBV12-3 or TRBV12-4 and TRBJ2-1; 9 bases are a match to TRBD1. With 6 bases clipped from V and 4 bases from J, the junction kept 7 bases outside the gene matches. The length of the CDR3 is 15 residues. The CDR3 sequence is CASRPDRGDYNEQFF. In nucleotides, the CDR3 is TGTGCCAGCAGACCGGACAGGGGAGATTACAATGAGCAGTTCTTC.

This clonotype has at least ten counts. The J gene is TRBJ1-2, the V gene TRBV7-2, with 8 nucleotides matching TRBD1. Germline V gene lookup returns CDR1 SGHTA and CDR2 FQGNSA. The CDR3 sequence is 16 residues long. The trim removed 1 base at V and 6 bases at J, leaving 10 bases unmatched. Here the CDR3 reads CASSLGGQGTLNGYTF. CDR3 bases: TGTGCCAGCAGCTTAGGAGGACAGGGTACTCTGAATGGCTACACCTTC. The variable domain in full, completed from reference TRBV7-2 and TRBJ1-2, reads GAGVSQSPSNKVTEKGKDVELRCDPISGHTALYWYRQSLGQGLEFLIYFQGNSAPDKSGLPSDRFSAERTGGSVSTLTIQRTQQEDSAVYLCASSLGGQGTLNGYTFGSGTRLTVV.

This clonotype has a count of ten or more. The chain's CDR3 is CASSTDGGESISSYNSPLHF. For the CDR3, the DNA is TGTGCCAGCAGCACCGATGGGGGCGAATCCATTTCCTCCTATAATTCACCCCTCCACTTT. The chain links TRBV27 to TRBJ1-6; tentatively, D is TRBD1 (6 bases). The CDR3 extends over 20 amino acids. Germline-derived CDR1 and CDR2 are MNHEY and SMNVEV (reference sequence). Trimming removed 6 bases from V and 0 bases from J, with 24 bases in between.

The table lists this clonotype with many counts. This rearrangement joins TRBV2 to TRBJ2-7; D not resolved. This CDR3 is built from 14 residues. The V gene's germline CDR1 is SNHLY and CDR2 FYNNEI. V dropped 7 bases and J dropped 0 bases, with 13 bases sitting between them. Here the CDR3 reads CASTIAQDSYEQYV. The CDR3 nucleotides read TGTGCCAGCACTATTGCTCAGGACTCCTACGAGCAGTACGTC.

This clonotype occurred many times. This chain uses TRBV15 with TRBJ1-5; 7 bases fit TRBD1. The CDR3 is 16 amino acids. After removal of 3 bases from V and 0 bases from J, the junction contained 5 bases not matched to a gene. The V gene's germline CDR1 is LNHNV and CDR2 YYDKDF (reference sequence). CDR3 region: CATSRSRGYSNQPQHF. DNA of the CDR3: TGTGCCACCAGCAGGTCCAGGGGGTATAGCAATCAGCCCCAGCATTTT.

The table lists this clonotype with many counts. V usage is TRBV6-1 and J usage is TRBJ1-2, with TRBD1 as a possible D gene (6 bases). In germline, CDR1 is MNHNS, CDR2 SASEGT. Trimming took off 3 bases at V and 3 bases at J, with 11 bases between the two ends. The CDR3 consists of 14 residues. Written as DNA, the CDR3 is TGTGCCAGCAGTGAGACAGGAGCATACTATGGCTACACCTTC. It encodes CASSETGAYYGYTF.

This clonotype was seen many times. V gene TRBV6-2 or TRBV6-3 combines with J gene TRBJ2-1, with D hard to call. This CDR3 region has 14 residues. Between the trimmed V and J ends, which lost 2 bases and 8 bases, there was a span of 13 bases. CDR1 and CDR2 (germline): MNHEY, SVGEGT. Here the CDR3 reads CASSYRPALDEQFF. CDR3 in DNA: TGTGCCAGCAGTTACCGGCCCGCGCTGGATGAGCAGTTCTTC.

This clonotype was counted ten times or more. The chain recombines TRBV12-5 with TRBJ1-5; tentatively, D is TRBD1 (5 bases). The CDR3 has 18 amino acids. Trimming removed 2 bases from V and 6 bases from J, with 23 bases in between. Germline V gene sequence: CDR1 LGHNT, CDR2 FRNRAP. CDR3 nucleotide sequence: TGTGCTAGTGGTTTGTCATATGTGGGTGTACAGGCGGGTCAGCCCCAGCATTTT. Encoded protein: CASGLSYVGVQAGQPQHF.

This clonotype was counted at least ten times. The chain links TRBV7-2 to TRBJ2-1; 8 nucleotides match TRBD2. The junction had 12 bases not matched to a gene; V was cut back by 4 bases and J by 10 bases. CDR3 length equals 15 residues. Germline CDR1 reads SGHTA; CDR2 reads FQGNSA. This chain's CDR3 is CASSSGTRSTMEQFF. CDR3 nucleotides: TGTGCCAGCAGCTCAGGGACTAGGAGTACAATGGAGCAGTTCTTC.

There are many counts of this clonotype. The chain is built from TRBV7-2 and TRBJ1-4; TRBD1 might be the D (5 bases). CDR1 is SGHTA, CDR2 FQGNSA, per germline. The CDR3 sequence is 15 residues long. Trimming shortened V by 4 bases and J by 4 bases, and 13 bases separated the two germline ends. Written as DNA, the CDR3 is TGTGCCAGCAGCTGGGGCTTGGGGCGTAATGAAAAACTGTTTTTT. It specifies CASSWGLGRNEKLFF.